Each of the 28 T cell receptor beta chains below was sequenced from the same sample in a study of T cell repertoires in cytomegalovirus infection. TCRdb independently ran MiXCR on the reads; one entry per CDR3 protein. The sample holds 450,000 to 600,000 distinct CDR3 sequences; roughly 43% are singletons and the top ten take 35% to 50%. These receptors lack a known antigen. The sequences come from cultured PBMCs, collected from culture after CMV antigen stimulation. The receptors come from a human donor in good health (CMV status not recorded). Some clones in this sample may be carry-over from other donors' samples.

V and J are TRBV20-1 and TRBJ2-1, with TRBD2 as a possible D gene (5 bases). The CDR3 consists of 17 residues. V was clipped by 0 bases and J by 0 bases, with 15 bases between them. CDR1 DFQATT and CDR2 SNEGSKA come from the germline V gene (reference sequence). CDR3 region: CSARDSRGASSYNEQFF. The CDR3 DNA reads as TGCAGTGCTAGAGATTCTCGGGGAGCGAGCTCCTACAATGAGCAGTTCTTC.

The gene calls are TRBV6-2 or TRBV6-3 and TRBJ2-2, with a tentative D call TRBD1 (6 bases). CDR3 size: 15 residues. V was clipped by 6 bases and J by 9 bases, with 20 bases between them. CDR1 is MNHEY and CDR2 is SVGEGT in the germline V gene. Here the CDR3 DNA reads TGTGCCAGCAGGCACCTTTGGGACATTACCCGGGAGCTGTTTTTT. It specifies CASRHLWDITRELFF.

The chain's CDR3 is CASSSTPLGGGHNEQFF. For the CDR3, the DNA is TGTGCCAGCAGCTCTACCCCCCTGGGGGGGGGACACAATGAGCAGTTCTTC. The chain carries TRBV7-7 and TRBJ2-1, with 7 bases that match TRBD2. This CDR3 comprises 17 residues. Germline V gene sequence: CDR1 SSHAT, CDR2 FNYEAQ (reference sequence). The V gene end was trimmed by 4 bases and the J gene end by 5 bases; junction bases not matched to a gene: 14.

This clonotype was found a few times. V gene TRBV7-2 combines with J gene TRBJ1-1, with D unresolved. The CDR3 runs 14 residues. Trimming left V 2 bases short and J 4 bases short, with 11 bases between. Germline V CDR1 and CDR2: SGHTA, FQGNSA. The CDR3 region has the DNA TGTGCCAGCAGCTTATTAGGTGAGGTCACTGAAGCTTTCTTT. Translation: CASSLLGEVTEAFF.

CDR3 sequence: CASTDYTGELFF. DNA for the CDR3: TGTGCCAGTACAGACTACACCGGGGAGCTGTTTTTT. V gene TRBV19 combines with J gene TRBJ2-2, with D hard to call. Trimming removed 7 bases from V and 3 bases from J, with 6 bases in between. The CDR3 totals 12 residues. Germline assignment: CDR1 LNHDA and CDR2 SQIVND (reference sequence).

The CDR3 here is CASSEEARGWYNEQFF. In DNA, the CDR3 is TGTGCCAGCAGTGAAGAGGCCCGAGGTTGGTACAATGAGCAGTTCTTC. The chain carries TRBV6-1 and TRBJ2-1, with no clear D. CDR1 MNHNS and CDR2 SASEGT come from the germline V gene. The CDR3 has 16 residues. V shed 1 base and J shed 4 bases, with 14 bases lying between them.

The chain uses TRBV9 and TRBJ2-2; D uncertain. The length of the CDR3 is 16 residues. V was trimmed by 3 bases and J by 0 bases, leaving 12 bases between them. Germline CDR1 SGDLS, CDR2 YYNGEE. The CDR3 loop reads CASSANPISNTGELFF. CDR3 sequence (DNA): TGTGCCAGCAGCGCCAACCCCATATCGAACACCGGGGAGCTGTTTTTT.

The genes are TRBV19 and TRBJ2-1; possibly TRBD2 for D (6 bases). CDR3 length: 12 residues. With 4 bases removed from V and 9 bases from J, the gap between germline ends came to 10 bases. Germline V gives CDR1 LNHDA, CDR2 SQIVND (reference sequence). The CDR3 sequence is CASSRWRAEQFF. CDR3 bases: TGTGCCAGTAGTAGATGGAGGGCTGAGCAGTTCTTC.

A few counts support this clonotype. V gene TRBV28 combines with J gene TRBJ1-1, with 9 bases aligning to TRBD1. Germline V CDR1 and CDR2: MDHEN, SYDVKM. The V and J ends lost 6 bases and 5 bases, in that order; junction bases with no gene match: 7. The CDR3 has 14 amino acids. CDR3 nucleotides: TGTGCCAGCAGACTGGGGGACAGGGAAACTGAAGCTTTCTTT. Its translation is CASRLGDRETEAFF.

This clonotype has a count of ten or more. The rearrangement uses TRBV7-2 and TRBJ2-7; D uncertain. Trimming stripped 1 base from V and 2 bases from J, with 9 bases between. The CDR3 runs 14 residues. From germline, CDR1 is SGHTA and CDR2 FQGNSA. The CDR3 region has the DNA TGTGCCAGCAGCTTAGGGGCAGCCCCCTACGAGCAGTACTTC. Its translation is CASSLGAAPYEQYF.

In this sample, this clonotype turned up a few times. The chain employs TRBV5-4 and TRBJ1-4; D gene ambiguous. The CDR3 is 14 amino acids. The V end was cut by 4 bases, the J end by 5 bases, with 12 bases between. Germline CDR1 SGHNT, CDR2 YYREEE (reference sequence). The CDR3 sequence: CASSAAGPNEKLFF. For the CDR3, the DNA is TGTGCCAGCAGCGCCGCCGGGCCGAATGAAAAACTGTTTTTT. Full variable domain (remainder filled in from reference TRBV5-4 and TRBJ1-4): ETGVTQSPTHLIKTRGQQVTLRCSSQSGHNTVSWYQQALGQGPQFIFQYYREEENGRGNFPPRFSGLQFPNYSSELNVNALELDDSALYLCASSAAGPNEKLFFGSGTQLSVL.

The chain uses TRBV12-3 or TRBV12-4 and TRBJ2-5, with TRBD1 matching over 8 bases. V was pared by 7 bases and J by 5 bases, with 9 bases of the junction left unmatched. CDR3 size: 14 residues. Written as DNA, the CDR3 is TGTGCCAGCACCCGGACAGGGTTCGGGGAGACCCAGTACTTC. This translates into CASTRTGFGETQYF.

CDR3 amino acids: CASSMRPQDEQFF. CDR3 sequence (DNA): TGTGCCAGTAGTATGAGGCCCCAGGATGAGCAGTTCTTC. The V and J genes are TRBV19 and TRBJ2-1; D call uncertain. Trimming pared 3 bases from V and 8 bases from J, leaving 11 bases between. The CDR3 spans 13 residues. Germline lookup yields CDR1 LNHDA and CDR2 SQIVND (reference sequence).

The V and J genes are TRBV7-2 and TRBJ1-1, with D unclear. Germline V CDR1 and CDR2: SGHTA, FQGNSA. The CDR3 totals 14 residues. V lost 3 bases and J lost 1, with 9 bases in between. The CDR3 DNA reads as TGTGCCAGCAGCTTGCAAGGATGGAACACTGAAGCTTTCTTT. Translating gives CASSLQGWNTEAFF.

In its sample, this clonotype was seen many times. The chain uses TRBV7-8 and TRBJ2-2; D might be TRBD2 (5 bases). From germline, CDR1 is SGHVS and CDR2 FQNEAQ. V lost 7 bases, J lost 3 bases, and 21 bases lay in between. CDR3 length: 17 amino acids. CDR3 loop: CASNLRGSPIYTGELFF. In nucleotides, the CDR3 is TGTGCCAGCAATCTTCGAGGGTCTCCGATATACACCGGGGAGCTGTTTTTT.

In this sample, this clonotype turned up a few times. This chain joins TRBV7-2 and TRBJ2-7; possibly TRBD2 for D (6 bases). In germline, CDR1 is SGHTA, CDR2 FQGNSA. Trimming took off 3 bases at V and 3 bases at J, with 18 bases between the two ends. The CDR3 has 16 residues. CDR3 sequence (DNA): TGTGCCAGCAGCTTGCCCCCGGGGGAGATGGGCTACGAGCAGTACTTC. Protein sequence: CASSLPPGEMGYEQYF. The full variable domain, in which reference TRBV7-2 and TRBJ2-7 provide the parts outside the CDR3, is GAGVSQSPSNKVTEKGKDVELRCDPISGHTALYWYRQSLGQGLEFLIYFQGNSAPDKSGLPSDRFSAERTGGSVSTLTIQRTQQEDSAVYLCASSLPPGEMGYEQYFGPGTRLTVT.

This clonotype was counted a single time. The chain couples TRBV7-2 to TRBJ2-1; TRBD2 matches 7 bases. This CDR3 region has 15 residues. Germline V lookup: CDR1 SGHTA, CDR2 FQGNSA. The V and J ends lost 5 bases and 6 bases, in that order; junction bases with no gene match: 10. Here the CDR3 DNA reads TGTGCCAGCAGCGCGACCGGGAGGTACCTCAATGAGCAGTTCTTC. It encodes CASSATGRYLNEQFF.

The chain uses TRBV5-1 and TRBJ2-5, with D perhaps matching TRBD2 (5 bases). Germline assignment: CDR1 SGHRS and CDR2 YFSETQ. Trimming left V 5 bases short and J 5 bases short, with 13 bases between. This CDR3 region has 13 residues. The CDR3 DNA is TGCGCCAGCAGAGCAACGGAGGTGGAGACCCAGTACTTC. This sequence encodes CASRATEVETQYF.

This clonotype was seen only a few times. The chain has TRBV11-2 and TRBJ2-5; D might be TRBD2 (5 bases). V dropped 2 bases and J dropped 1 base, with 14 bases sitting between them. The germline CDR1 and CDR2 sequences are SGHAT and FQNNGV. The CDR3 length is 16 residues. CDR3 coding DNA: TGTGCCAGCAGCTTATGGAAACGGGGTCCCCAAGAGACCCAGTACTTC. Protein sequence: CASSLWKRGPQETQYF. Supplemented by reference TRBV11-2 and TRBJ2-5, the full variable domain reads EAGVAQSPRYKIIEKRQSVAFWCNPISGHATLYWYQQILGQGPKLLIQFQNNGVVDDSQLPKDRFSAERLKGVDSTLKIQPAKLEDSAVYLCASSLWKRGPQETQYFGPGTRLLVL.

About this clonotype: One base away lies a much larger clone, so this may be a sequencing read error. The chain recombines TRBV7-2 with TRBJ2-7; possibly TRBD2 for D (6 bases). The CDR3 runs 18 residues. The germline V gene encodes CDR1 SGHTA and CDR2 FQGNSA. The ends were cut back, 3 bases at V and 2 bases at J, with 23 bases in the middle. For the CDR3, the DNA is TGTGCCAGCAGCTTGTCGGTGGTGGGAGGCGAGCACCCCTACGAGCAGTACTTC. This translates into CASSLSVVGGEHPYEQYF.

In this sample, this clonotype turned up a few times. J is TRBJ1-1 and V is TRBV19; D gene uncertain. V dropped 3 bases and J dropped 0 bases, with 11 bases sitting between them. This CDR3 region has 15 residues. CDR1 is LNHDA and CDR2 is SQIVND in the germline V gene (reference sequence). The CDR3 is CASSIGNVMNTEAFF. Written as DNA, the CDR3 is TGTGCCAGTAGTATTGGAAACGTTATGAACACTGAAGCTTTCTTT.

The chain employs TRBV18 and TRBJ2-5; the match to TRBD1 covers 10 bases. This CDR3 contains 15 residues. Germline trimming cut 6 bases from V and 2 bases from J; bases unmatched to any gene: 6. Germline values: CDR1 KGHSH, CDR2 LQKENI. The CDR3, as DNA: TGTGCCAGCTCGCCCGGGACAGGGGCACAAGAGACCCAGTACTTC. Residues: CASSPGTGAQETQYF.

This clonotype was seen just once. The chain carries TRBV6-6 and TRBJ2-3; no firm D call. V was trimmed by 5 bases and J by 8 bases, leaving 11 bases between them. Germline V gene data show CDR1 as MNHNY and CDR2 as SVGAGI (reference sequence). The CDR3 loop spans 12 amino acids. The CDR3 DNA reads TGTGCCAGCAGTGCAGACTTGCCTACGCAGTATTTT. As protein: CASSADLPTQYF.

The chain combines TRBV18 with TRBJ2-7; maybe TRBD2 (6 bases). The CDR3 loop spans 15 amino acids. Trimming took 3 bases from V and 2 from J, leaving 14 bases between them. The germline V gene has CDR1 KGHSH and CDR2 LQKENI. Here the CDR3 DNA reads TGTGCCAGCTCACCGAAAAACGGGAGCCCCTACGAGCAGTACTTC. Protein product: CASSPKNGSPYEQYF.

This clonotype showed up just a few times. This rearrangement joins TRBV25-1 to TRBJ2-3; D is unclear. This CDR3 has 15 residues. The V end was cut by 4 bases, the J end by 0 bases, with 11 bases between. In germline, CDR1 is MGHDK, CDR2 SYGVNS. Here the CDR3 reads CASSGIRPSTDTQYF. The CDR3 DNA reads as TGTGCCAGCAGTGGTATACGCCCTAGCACAGATACGCAGTATTTT.

This clonotype was counted only a few times. The gene calls are TRBV7-9 and TRBJ2-5; TRBD2 matches at 8 bases. Germline V lookup: CDR1 SEHNR, CDR2 FQNEAQ (reference sequence). Germline trimming cut 1 base from V and 6 bases from J; bases unmatched to any gene: 4. This CDR3 comprises 14 residues. The CDR3 region is CASSLVAGGQTQYF. The CDR3, as DNA: TGTGCCAGCAGCTTAGTTGCGGGGGGTCAGACCCAGTACTTC.

This clonotype occurred a few times. This sequence joins TRBV5-1 and TRBJ2-1; 9 positions match TRBD1. Germline CDR1 and CDR2: SGHRS and YFSETQ. The length of the CDR3 is 15 residues. The ends lost 7 bases at V and 3 bases at J; junction bases unmatched: 8. The chain's CDR3 is CASFRTGAVYNEQFF. In DNA form, the CDR3 reads TGCGCCAGCTTTAGGACAGGGGCCGTCTACAATGAGCAGTTCTTC.

V is TRBV10-3 and J is TRBJ2-1, with TRBD2 as a possible D gene (5 bases). Trimming removed 2 bases from V and 0 bases from J, with 5 bases in between. This CDR3 region has 14 residues. CDR1 and CDR2 from the germline V gene are ENHRY and SYGVKD. Here the CDR3 reads CAISEGLSYNEQFF. As DNA, the CDR3 is TGTGCCATCAGTGAGGGACTCTCCTACAATGAGCAGTTCTTC.